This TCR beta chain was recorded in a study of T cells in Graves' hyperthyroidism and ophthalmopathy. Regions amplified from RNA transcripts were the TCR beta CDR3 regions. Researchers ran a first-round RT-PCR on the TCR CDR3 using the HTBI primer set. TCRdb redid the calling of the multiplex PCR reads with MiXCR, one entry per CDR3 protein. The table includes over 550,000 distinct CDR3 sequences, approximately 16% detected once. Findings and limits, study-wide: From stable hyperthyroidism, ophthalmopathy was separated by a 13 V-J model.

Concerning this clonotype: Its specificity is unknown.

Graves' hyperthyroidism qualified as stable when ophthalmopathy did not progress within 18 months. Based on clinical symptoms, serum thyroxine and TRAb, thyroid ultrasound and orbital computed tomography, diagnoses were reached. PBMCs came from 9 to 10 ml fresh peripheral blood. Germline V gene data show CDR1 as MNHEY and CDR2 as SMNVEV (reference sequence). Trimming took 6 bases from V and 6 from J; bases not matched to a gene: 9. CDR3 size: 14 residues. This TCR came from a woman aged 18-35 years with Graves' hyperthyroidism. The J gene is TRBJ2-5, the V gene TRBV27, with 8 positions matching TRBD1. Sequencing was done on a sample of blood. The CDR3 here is CASRAGGGRQTQYF. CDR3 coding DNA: TGTGCCAGCAGAGCAGGGGGCGGGCGGCAGACCCAGTACTTC.